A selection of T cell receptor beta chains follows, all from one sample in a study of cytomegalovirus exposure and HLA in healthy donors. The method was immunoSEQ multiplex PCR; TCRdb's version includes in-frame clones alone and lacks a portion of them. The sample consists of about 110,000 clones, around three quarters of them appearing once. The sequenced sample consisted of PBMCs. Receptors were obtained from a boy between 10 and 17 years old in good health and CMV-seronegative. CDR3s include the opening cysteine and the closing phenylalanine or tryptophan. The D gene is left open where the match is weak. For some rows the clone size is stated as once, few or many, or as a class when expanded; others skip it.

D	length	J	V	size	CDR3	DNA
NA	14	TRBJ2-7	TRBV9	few	CASSLGGGFDEQYF	TGTGCCAGCAGCTTGGGTGGAGGGTTCGACGAGCAGTACTTC
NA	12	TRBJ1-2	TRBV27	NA	CASRDSIYGYTF	TGTGCCAGCCGTGACAGCATCTATGGCTACACCTTC
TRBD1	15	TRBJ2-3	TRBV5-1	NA	CASSLAGQGAHTQYF	TGCGCCAGCAGCTTGGCGGGACAGGGGGCCCATACGCAGTATTTT
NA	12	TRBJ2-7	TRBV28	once	CASLTGAYEQYF	TGTGCCAGCCTGACGGGAGCCTACGAGCAGTACTTC
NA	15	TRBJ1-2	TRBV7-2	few	CASSLRQVLNYGYTF	TGTGCCAGCAGCCTTAGACAGGTTCTTAACTATGGCTACACCTTC
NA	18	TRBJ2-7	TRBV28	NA	CASTLGGTLTHDQYEQYF	TGTGCCAGCACCTTGGGGGGAACTCTCACCCATGATCAATACGAGCAGTACTTC
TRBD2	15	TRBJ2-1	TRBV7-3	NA	CASSWGLAVWSEQFF	TGTGCCAGCAGCTGGGGACTAGCGGTGTGGAGTGAGCAGTTCTTC
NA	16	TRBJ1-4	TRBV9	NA	CASSVATTATNEKLFF	TGTGCCAGCAGCGTAGCTACGACTGCAACTAATGAAAAACTGTTTTTT
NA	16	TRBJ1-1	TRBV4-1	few	CASSQARWQKNTEAFF	TGCGCCAGCAGCCAAGCGAGGTGGCAGAAGAACACTGAAGCTTTCTTT
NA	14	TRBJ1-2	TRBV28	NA	CASSGQQDFYGYTF	TGTGCCAGCAGTGGACAGCAGGATTTCTATGGCTACACCTTC
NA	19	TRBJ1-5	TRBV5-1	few	CASSLGAIPSYGSNQPQHF	TGCGCCAGCAGCTTGGGGGCGATACCCTCTTATGGTAGCAATCAGCCCCAGCATTTT